This T cell receptor beta chain was captured in a study of neurological immune-mediated disorders. Whole-study findings and limits: CDR3 amino acid sequences found in expanded clones were never shared across subjects, suggesting private repertoires in all groups. The highest TCR clonal expansion occurred in HTLV-1-associated myelopathy; multiple sclerosis fell below healthy controls.

This sample's time point: longitudinal time-point 3. It was by 5'RACE with 10-nucleotide random UMIs that the cDNA was made. Every sequencing run produced over 170 million TCR-beta sequences, and the sequences from any one run covered 15-18 subjects. TCRdb re-called the 5' RACE reads with MiXCR, one entry per CDR3 protein. The sample yields roughly 45,000 distinct CDR3 sequences, about 14% seen once. As to this clonotype: Its antigen remains unknown.

The sample taken for sequencing was PBMCs. The TCR sequence derives from a man younger than 45 in good health.

CDR3 loop: CASSLETSGISDTQYF. CDR3 sequence (DNA): TGCGCCAGCAGCTTGGAGACTAGCGGGATCTCAGATACGCAGTATTTT. The chain carries TRBV5-1 and TRBJ2-3; TRBD2 agrees at 11 bases. There are 16 residues in the CDR3. Unmatched junction bases numbered 4, after V lost 0 bases and J lost 4 bases. Germline V lookup: CDR1 SGHRS, CDR2 YFSETQ.